The subject of this entry is one TCR beta chain. Its target is not known. These data come from a study of shared clonotypes between healthy human individuals. Across the study: There were three CD4 naive, three CD4 memory, two CD8 naive and one CD8 memory plates per donor. Overall study results and limits: Larger richness was generally estimated for naive than memory subsets. Rarefaction gave evidence that sorted-subset sequencing remained incomplete despite large depth.

The CDR3 length is 15 residues. Germline V lookup: CDR1 SGHDN, CDR2 FVKESK. Between the trimmed V and J ends, which lost 5 bases and 10 bases, there was a span of 21 bases. Produced via immunoSEQ multiplex PCR; TCRdb's table is partial and in-frame only. The sample comprises about 2.1 million clones, about 93% of which are singletons, and roughly 1.8% rests with the top ten. Positive CCR7 selection of CD45RO-negative cells yielded the naive CD8 cells, and terminally differentiated effector memory CD45RA+ cells were excluded. The V call is TRBV14, the J call TRBJ2-1; D may be TRBD1 or TRBD2 (5 bases each). The sequence was obtained from a man aged 18 to 29 in good health. Some clones in this sample may be carry-over from other donors' samples. What was sequenced was naive CD8+ T cells from PBMCs. CDR3 loop: CASSSRAAGREEQFF. As DNA, the CDR3 is TGTGCCAGCAGCTCACGGGCGGCAGGGAGAGAGGAGCAGTTCTTC.